One sample yielded the 22 T cell receptor beta chains listed below, sequenced in a study of blood T cell repertoires in COVID-19. The data were produced by immunoSEQ multiplex PCR, yet TCRdb's version contains in-frame clones alone and is incomplete. The repertoire includes some 200,000 clones, around 81% of them detected once, and less than 9.5% sits in the top ten. The sequenced sample was PBMCs or T cells enriched from blood (not recorded which). The receptors originated from a man aged 35-49 years who had recovered from COVID-19.

J is TRBJ1-1 and V is TRBV13; the D gene is possibly TRBD1 (5 bases). The CDR3 totals 14 residues. Looked up from germline, CDR1 is PRHDT and CDR2 is FYEKMQ (reference sequence). V lost 4 bases and J 3 bases, leaving 12 bases between the germline ends. The CDR3 reads CASSWGDADTEAFF. The CDR3 bases are TGTGCCAGCAGCTGGGGGGATGCGGACACTGAAGCTTTCTTT.

The chain recombines TRBV6-6 with TRBJ2-7, with 7 positions matching TRBD2. Trimming removed 0 bases from V and 1 base from J; junction bases left unmatched: 6. Looked up from germline, CDR1 is MNHNY and CDR2 is SVGAGI (reference sequence). The CDR3 contains 16 residues. The CDR3 nucleotides read TGTGCCAGCAGTTACTCGGAGCGGGGCCCTTCCTACGAGCAGTACTTC. Its protein product is CASSYSERGPSYEQYF.

This clone was detected once. The chain joins TRBV5-1 to TRBJ2-2, with 8 bases lining up with TRBD2. This CDR3 has 17 amino acids. Per the germline V gene, CDR1 is SGHRS and CDR2 is YFSETQ. With V trimmed by 0 bases and J by 2 bases, 6 bases remained unmatched. This CDR3 is CASSLAILADNTGELFF. Written as DNA, the CDR3 is TGCGCCAGCAGCTTGGCCATACTAGCGGATAACACCGGGGAGCTGTTTTTT.

The genes are TRBV2 and TRBJ1-3, with D possibly matching TRBD1 (5 bases). Germline lookup yields CDR1 SNHLY and CDR2 FYNNEI. The CDR3 runs to 12 residues. Deletions cut 8 bases from V and 3 bases from J, with 8 bases between. The CDR3 DNA follows: TGTGCCAGCGGCCAGGGTGGAAACACCATATATTTT. Its protein is CASGQGGNTIYF.

The CDR3, as DNA: TGTGCCAGCAGCTTGGCACCGAGGCCGGACACTGAAGCTTTCTTT. Encoded protein: CASSLAPRPDTEAFF. The gene calls are TRBV5-8 and TRBJ1-1; D call uncertain. This CDR3 region has 15 residues. Trimming removed 0 bases from V and 3 bases from J, with 12 bases in between. CDR1 is SGHTS and CDR2 is YDEGEE in the germline V gene.

The gene calls are TRBV20-1 and TRBJ2-5, with D unresolved. This CDR3 comprises 11 residues. In germline, CDR1 is DFQATT, CDR2 SNEGSKA (reference sequence). Trimming pared 7 bases from V and 5 bases from J, leaving 11 bases between. The CDR3 is CSGDPAETQYF. The CDR3, as DNA: TGCAGTGGTGATCCTGCGGAGACCCAGTACTTC.

The rearrangement links TRBV5-1 to TRBJ1-1, with TRBD1 matching 8 bases. The germline CDR1 and CDR2 sequences are SGHRS and YFSETQ. The junction had 5 bases not matched to a gene; V was cut back by 4 bases and J by 0 bases. The CDR3 runs 15 residues. CDR3 protein: CASSPRTGLNTEAFF. CDR3 in DNA: TGCGCCAGCAGCCCCAGGACAGGGCTGAACACTGAAGCTTTCTTT.

In this sample, this clone turned up once. V usage is TRBV7-2 and J usage is TRBJ2-7; 7 bases agree with TRBD1. After removal of 4 bases from V and 5 bases from J, the junction contained 11 bases not matched to a gene. The CDR3 runs 15 residues. From germline, CDR1 is SGHTA and CDR2 FQGNSA. CDR3 amino acids: CASSSSRQGSNEQYF. CDR3 coding DNA: TGTGCCAGCAGCTCTTCCAGACAGGGATCTAACGAGCAGTACTTC.

The genes are TRBV7-2 and TRBJ1-1; D is ambiguous. CDR1 and CDR2 from the germline V gene are SGHTA and FQGNSA. The CDR3 extends over 13 amino acids. Trimming removed 0 bases from V and 4 bases from J, with 6 bases in between. The CDR3 DNA sequence: TGTGCCAGCAGCTTAGCGTGGGCCACTGAAGCTTTCTTT. It encodes CASSLAWATEAFF.

This sequence joins TRBV19 and TRBJ2-1; 10 bases line up with TRBD2. After removal of 5 bases from V and 1 base from J, the junction contained 5 bases not matched to a gene. Germline V CDR1 and CDR2: LNHDA, SQIVND (reference sequence). The CDR3 runs 16 residues. CDR3 DNA: TGTGCCAGTAGTCCGTATAGCGGGGGGTCCTACAATGAGCAGTTCTTC. Its protein product is CASSPYSGGSYNEQFF.

This sequence joins TRBV2 and TRBJ1-2; 9 bases are a match to TRBD1. V was clipped by 2 bases and J by 8 bases; unmatched bases: 6. Per germline, CDR1 SNHLY and CDR2 FYNNEI. The CDR3 is made up of 14 amino acids. The CDR3 coding sequence is TGTGCCAGCAGTGAAAAAACCGGGACAGGGGGCTACACCTTC. This gives the protein CASSEKTGTGGYTF.

The chain combines TRBV12-5 with TRBJ2-7; 7 bases line up with TRBD1. The CDR3 has 14 amino acids. CDR1 and CDR2 (germline): LGHNT, FRNRAP. J lost 2 bases, V lost 3 bases, and 4 bases had no gene match. The CDR3 sequence: CASGLGQGAYEQYF. In nucleotides, the CDR3 is TGTGCTAGTGGTTTAGGGCAGGGGGCCTACGAGCAGTACTTC.

J is TRBJ1-6 and V is TRBV7-6, with 9 positions matching TRBD1. The CDR3 length is 15 residues. V lost 4 bases, J lost 9 bases, and 7 bases stayed unmatched. CDR1 is SGHVS, CDR2 FNYEAQ, per germline. The CDR3 DNA reads TGTGCCAGCAGCTCTACAGGGGGCCTAAGTTCACCCCTCCACTTT. Residues: CASSSTGGLSSPLHF.

This chain connects TRBV5-6 to TRBJ2-7, with 7 bases fitting TRBD1. V lost 3 bases to trimming and J lost 0 bases; unmatched junction nucleotides: 3. Per the germline V gene, CDR1 is SGHDT and CDR2 is YYEEEE. This CDR3 has 14 amino acids. CDR3 region: CASSWGTDSYEQYF. DNA of the CDR3: TGTGCCAGCAGCTGGGGGACAGACTCCTACGAGCAGTACTTC. The whole variable domain, remainder taken from reference TRBV5-6 and TRBJ2-7, is DAGVTQSPTHLIKTRGQQVTLRCSPKSGHDTVSWYQQALGQGPQFIFQYYEEEERQRGNFPDRFSGHQFPNYSSELNVNALLLGDSALYLCASSWGTDSYEQYFGPGTRLTVT.

The chain joins TRBV6-5 to TRBJ1-2; possibly TRBD1 for D (6 bases). V lost 6 bases, J lost 7 bases, and 15 bases lay in between. Germline CDR1 reads MNHEY; CDR2 reads SVGAGI. CDR3 size: 13 residues. The CDR3 DNA reads TGTGCCAGCAGCGCAGGGGTTCGGGCTGGCTACACCTTC. Translating gives CASSAGVRAGYTF.

The chain has TRBV5-6 and TRBJ1-5; 7 positions match TRBD1. Germline values: CDR1 SGHDT, CDR2 YYEEEE. CDR3 length: 13 residues. V shed 4 bases, J shed 7 bases, and the junction held 5 bases outside the gene matches. DNA of the CDR3: TGTGCCAGCAGCACCACAGGGGACCAGCCCCAGCATTTT. Its protein product is CASSTTGDQPQHF. Full variable domain (remainder filled in from reference TRBV5-6 and TRBJ1-5): DAGVTQSPTHLIKTRGQQVTLRCSPKSGHDTVSWYQQALGQGPQFIFQYYEEEERQRGNFPDRFSGHQFPNYSSELNVNALLLGDSALYLCASSTTGDQPQHFGDGTRLSIL.

V and J are TRBV5-8 and TRBJ2-3, with D unclear. The germline V gene has CDR1 SGHTS and CDR2 YDEGEE. V shed 4 bases and J shed 0 bases, with 18 bases lying between them. CDR3 length: 17 residues. CDR3 DNA sequence: TGTGCCAGCAGCCCGTCGTCCGGCAGGCGTAGCACAGATACGCAGTATTTT. It codes for CASSPSSGRRSTDTQYF.

The chain has TRBV5-1 and TRBJ1-1; TRBD1 agrees at 7 bases. The CDR3 runs 14 residues. In germline, CDR1 is SGHRS, CDR2 YFSETQ. With V trimmed by 4 bases and J by 3 bases, 6 bases remained unmatched. The CDR3 sequence is CASSPGGWDTEAFF. Written as DNA, the CDR3 is TGCGCCAGCAGCCCAGGGGGTTGGGACACTGAAGCTTTCTTT. Full variable domain (rest looked up from reference TRBV5-1 and TRBJ1-1): KAGVTQTPRYLIKTRGQQVTLSCSPISGHRSVSWYQQTPGQGLQFLFEYFSETQRNKGNFPGRFSGRQFSNSRSEMNVSTLELGDSALYLCASSPGGWDTEAFFGQGTRLTVV.

This rearrangement joins TRBV5-4 to TRBJ2-1; D is possibly TRBD1 (6 bases). CDR1 and CDR2 (germline): SGHNT, YYREEE (reference sequence). V was cut by 7 bases and J by 4 bases, with 18 bases left in between. The CDR3 is 15 amino acids. The CDR3 nucleotides read TGTGCCAGCGGTAACAGGGCAAGGGGATACAATGAGCAGTTCTTC. Its protein product is CASGNRARGYNEQFF.

This sequence joins TRBV7-9 and TRBJ2-7, with TRBD2 identical over 10 bases. Germline-derived CDR1 and CDR2 are SEHNR and FQNEAQ (reference sequence). V lost 6 bases to trimming and J lost 9 bases; unmatched junction nucleotides: 11. This CDR3 spans 14 amino acids. The CDR3 nucleotides read TGTGCCAGCAGATCTAGCGGGGGTCTGGTAGGGCAGTACTTC. This encodes CASRSSGGLVGQYF.

The chain recombines TRBV6-5 with TRBJ1-1; D remains unclear. V lost 5 bases and J 11 bases, leaving 12 bases between the germline ends. CDR1 and CDR2 (germline): MNHEY, SVGAGI. The CDR3 consists of 11 residues. This chain's CDR3 is CASSLTVGAFF. In nucleotides, the CDR3 is TGTGCCAGCAGTCTTACTGTCGGGGCTTTCTTT.

As DNA, the CDR3 is TGTGCCAGCAGCTTGGGAACTGTGTCTTCCTACGAGCAGTACTTC. Translation gives CASSLGTVSSYEQYF. This sequence joins TRBV5-8 and TRBJ2-7; D remains ambiguous. This CDR3 spans 15 amino acids. V was clipped by 0 bases and J by 1 base, with 11 bases between them. Germline loops: CDR1 SGHTS, CDR2 YDEGEE. Variable domain in full (rest from reference TRBV5-8 and TRBJ2-7): EAGVTQSPTHLIKTRGQQATLRCSPISGHTSVYWYQQALGLGLQFLLWYDEGEERNRGNFPPRFSGRQFPNYSSELNVNALELEDSALYLCASSLGTVSSYEQYFGPGTRLTVT.